Described below is a single T cell receptor beta chain sequence and its context. The clone's antigen remains unknown. Compared with germline, one end of the junction differs, possibly owing to a read error. Taken with the paper, the label for time point translates to: after preoperative PTX-NDP chemotherapy. Paclitaxel-nedaplatin was administered to patients as preoperative chemotherapy before surgery. This record comes from a study of esophageal squamous cell carcinoma under preoperative chemotherapy (dated by TCRdb to between 2018 and 2020). Regarding the study in general: Both tumor-infiltrating lymphocytes and peripheral blood T cells had their TCR repertoires profiled in the study. A few patients with primary esophageal squamous cell carcinoma were included in the cohort. Repertoires were compared between samples taken before and after paclitaxel-nedaplatin therapy. The effects of paclitaxel-nedaplatin chemotherapy on T-cell receptor repertoires in patients with esophageal squamous cell carcinoma were assessed. Broader findings and caveats from the paper: After chemotherapy, peripheral T cells showed a significant rise in TCR diversity, whereas tumor-infiltrating lymphocytes did not. Post-treatment tumor-infiltrating lymphocytes appeared to be derived in part from peripheral T cells migrating into the tumor, rather than solely from local clonal changes. Only a few patients with esophageal squamous cell carcinoma were analyzed, making for a small cohort. Clonotype frequencies shifted immediately and substantially under paclitaxel-nedaplatin therapy, and abundant clones were more likely to contract than to amplify.

The library was generated by PCR. The sequencer listed for this sample is HiSeq X Ten. High-throughput sequencing was used to characterize the TCR repertoires. The raw public data were reprocessed by TCRdb itself: fastp quality trimming at Q25, MiXCR clonotype calling, in-frame beta chains only. Identical CDR3 protein sequences are pooled into one entry, listed with their most common genes and DNA. The sample table records about 32,000 distinct CDR3 sequences; roughly 52% of these occur just once. Jointly, the top ten make up more than 20% of the sample. Its CDR3 holds 15 amino acids, cysteine through phenylalanine. Only the CDR3 DNA stays, 45 bases, in frame from base 1. The germline V gene yields SGHVS for CDR1 and FNYEAQ for CDR2.

The TCR originated in a human donor with esophageal squamous cell carcinoma. The donor label of this sample is uncertain. Collection took place from a patient given preoperative chemotherapy. This chain joins TRBV7-6 to TRBJ2-2, with no confident D gene call. CDR3 reads: CASGFVAGCTGTLFF. The nucleotides are TGTGCCAGCGGCTTCGTCGCTGGGTGCACCGGTACGCTGTTTTTT.